Listed below are T cell receptor beta chains from one sample, sequenced in a study of blood T cell repertoires in COVID-19. The protocol was immunoSEQ multiplex PCR, while the TCRdb copy is restricted to in-frame clones and leaves out a portion. This table has around 140,000 clones, less than 80% appearing once. The material sequenced was peripheral blood. The receptors stem from a woman over 75 with active or convalescent COVID-19. The conserved cysteine and the conserved F or W are not part of the CDR3 here. Clone size is shown for a subset of rows, as once, few, many or a class of expanded clone.

j_gene | v_gene | abundance | len | CDR3aa
TRBJ1-4 | TRBV5-4 | NA | 12 | ASSEGGVNEKLF
TRBJ1-1 | TRBV19 | NA | 14 | ASSPGQGVWGTEAF
TRBJ2-3 | TRBV9 | NA | 14 | ASSSPGAESTDTQY
TRBJ1-5 | TRBV7-8 | once | 11 | ASTRGGNQPQH
TRBJ1-2 | TRBV7-2 | NA | 13 | ASSPPSLYVSGYT
TRBJ1-2 | TRBV5-1 | NA | 12 | ASSLEASNYGYT
TRBJ1-5 | TRBV7-6 | NA | 13 | ASSPQAYSNQPQH
TRBJ2-2 | TRBV19 | NA | 13 | ASSLRDRATGELF
TRBJ1-6 | TRBV28 | NA | 13 | ASSDRTGGYSPLH
TRBJ2-3 | TRBV5-4 | NA | 17 | ASSLGVGLAGGSADTQY
TRBJ1-2 | TRBV6-6 | NA | 10 | ASSDTGFGYT
TRBJ2-7 | TRBV5-4 | NA | 10 | ASSSDWGEQY
TRBJ1-5 | TRBV6-4 | NA | 13 | ATSGYKSGNQPQH
TRBJ2-2 | TRBV11-2 | NA | 13 | ASSLSRGNTGELF
TRBJ1-1 | TRBV6-4 | few | 12 | ASSDGTGRSEAF
TRBJ1-2 | TRBV2 | once | 12 | ASSRTGERGGYT
TRBJ1-1 | TRBV7-2 | NA | 11 | ASSYRRDTEAF
TRBJ2-2 | TRBV27 | NA | 13 | ASRNVAGVTGELF
TRBJ2-1 | TRBV6-4 | NA | 10 | ASSDFGGAQF
TRBJ2-3 | TRBV28 | NA | 13 | ASSLSGTSTDTQY
TRBJ1-4 | TRBV6-2/TRBV6-3 | NA | 13 | ASSKPGQGREKLF
TRBJ1-5 | TRBV21-1 | once | 15 | ASSKVWPTEDNQPQH
TRBJ1-3 | TRBV23-1 | NA | 14 | ASSHRKGASGNTIY
TRBJ1-2 | TRBV6-1 | NA | 11 | ASSDGTFSGYT
TRBJ2-1 | TRBV5-4 | NA | 14 | ASSLYYGQGHNEQF
TRBJ2-1 | TRBV5-1 | NA | 14 | ASSLNPAGGAYEQF
TRBJ1-1 | TRBV6-6 | NA | 13 | ASSYAGVENTEAF
TRBJ1-1 | TRBV3-1/TRBV3-2 | few | 11 | ASSQVGQAAAF
TRBJ2-7 | TRBV27 | NA | 11 | ASKRNQGHEQY
TRBJ1-3 | TRBV6-6 | once | 14 | ASSPRRGASGNTIY
TRBJ2-2 | TRBV5-1 | NA | 15 | ASSLAPPGSNTGELF
TRBJ1-3 | TRBV7-6 | NA | 15 | ASSFDPPGPSGNTIY
TRBJ2-1 | TRBV27 | NA | 16 | ASSLRLAGGSSYNEQF
TRBJ2-4 | TRBV28 | few | 12 | ASSLSGTGDIQY
TRBJ2-5 | TRBV5-1 | NA | 12 | ASSPGTRIQYQY
TRBJ1-1 | TRBV12-3/TRBV12-4 | few | 11 | ASSLVRGTEAF
TRBJ1-1 | TRBV19 | NA | 11 | ATQGLLGTEAF
TRBJ1-2 | TRBV29-1 | NA | 15 | SVEKRGGGSPNYGYT
TRBJ1-5 | TRBV2 | NA | 18 | ASSREGRVQFFVSNQPQH
TRBJ1-2 | TRBV6-4 | once | 16 | ASSDFFLGKGARQGYT
TRBJ2-1 | TRBV7-9 | NA | 12 | ASSHGTGSNEQF
TRBJ1-6 | TRBV7-9 | NA | 14 | ASSLGGGGDNSPLH
TRBJ2-1 | TRBV10-3 | NA | 13 | AISEGQGRFNEQF
TRBJ1-4 | TRBV6-5 | NA | 14 | ASSYSFSGLTEKLF
TRBJ2-3 | TRBV5-1 | NA | 13 | ASVPDGGGTDTQY